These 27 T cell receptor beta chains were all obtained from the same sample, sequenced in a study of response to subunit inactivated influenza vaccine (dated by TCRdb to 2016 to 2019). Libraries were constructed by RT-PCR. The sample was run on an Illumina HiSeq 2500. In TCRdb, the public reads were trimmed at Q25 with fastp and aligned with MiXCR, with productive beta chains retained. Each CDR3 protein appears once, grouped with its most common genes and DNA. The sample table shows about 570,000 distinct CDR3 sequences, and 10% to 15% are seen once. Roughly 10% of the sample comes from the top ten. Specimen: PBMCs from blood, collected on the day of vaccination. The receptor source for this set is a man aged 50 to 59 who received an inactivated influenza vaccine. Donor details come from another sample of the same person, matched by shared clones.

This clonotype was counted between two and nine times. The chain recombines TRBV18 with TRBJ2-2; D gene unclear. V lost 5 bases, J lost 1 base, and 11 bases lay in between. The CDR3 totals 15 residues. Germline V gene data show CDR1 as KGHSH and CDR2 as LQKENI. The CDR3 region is CASSGRQGNTGELFF. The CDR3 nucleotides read TGTGCCAGCTCAGGACGACAAGGGAACACCGGGGAGCTGTTTTTT. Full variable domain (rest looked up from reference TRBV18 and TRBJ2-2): NAGVMQNPRHLVRRRGQEARLRCSPMKGHSHVYWYRQLPEEGLKFMVYLQKENIIDESGMPKERFSAEFPKEGPSILRIQQVVRGDSAAYFCASSGRQGNTGELFFGEGSRLTVL.

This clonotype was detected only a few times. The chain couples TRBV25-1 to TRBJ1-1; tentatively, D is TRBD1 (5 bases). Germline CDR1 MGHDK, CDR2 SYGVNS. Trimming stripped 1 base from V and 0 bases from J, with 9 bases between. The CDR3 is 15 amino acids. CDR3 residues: CASSEWGSLNTEAFF. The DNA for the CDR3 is TGTGCCAGCAGTGAATGGGGGAGTCTGAACACTGAAGCTTTCTTT.

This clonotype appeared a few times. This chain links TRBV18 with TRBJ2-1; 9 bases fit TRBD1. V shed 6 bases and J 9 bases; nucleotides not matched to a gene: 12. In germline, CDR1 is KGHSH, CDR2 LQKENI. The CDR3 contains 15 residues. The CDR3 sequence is CASSLSGQGFSEQFF. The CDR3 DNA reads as TGTGCCAGCTCGCTTTCGGGACAGGGTTTCAGTGAGCAGTTCTTC.

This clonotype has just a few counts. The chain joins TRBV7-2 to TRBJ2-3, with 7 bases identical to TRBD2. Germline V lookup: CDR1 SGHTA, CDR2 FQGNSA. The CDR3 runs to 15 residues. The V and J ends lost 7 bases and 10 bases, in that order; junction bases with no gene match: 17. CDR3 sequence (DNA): TGTGCCAGCACCAAATGGGGAGGGCCAGGTCTCCCGCAGTATTTT. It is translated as CASTKWGGPGLPQYF.

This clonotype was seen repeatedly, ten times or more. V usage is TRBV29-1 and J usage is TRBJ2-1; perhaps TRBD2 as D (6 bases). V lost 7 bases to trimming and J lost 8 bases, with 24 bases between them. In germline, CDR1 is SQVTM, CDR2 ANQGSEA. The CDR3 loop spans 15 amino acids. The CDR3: CSASGTPEGLHEQFF. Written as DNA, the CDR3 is TGCAGCGCTTCCGGGACTCCTGAAGGTCTCCATGAGCAGTTCTTC.

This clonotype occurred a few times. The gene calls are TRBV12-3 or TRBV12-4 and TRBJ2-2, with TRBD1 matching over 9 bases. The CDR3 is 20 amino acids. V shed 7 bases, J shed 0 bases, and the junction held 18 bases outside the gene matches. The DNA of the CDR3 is TGTGCCAGCACCCTCCTCATCGATCACAGGGGGCCACCGAACACCGGGGAGCTGTTTTTT. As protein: CASTLLIDHRGPPNTGELFF.

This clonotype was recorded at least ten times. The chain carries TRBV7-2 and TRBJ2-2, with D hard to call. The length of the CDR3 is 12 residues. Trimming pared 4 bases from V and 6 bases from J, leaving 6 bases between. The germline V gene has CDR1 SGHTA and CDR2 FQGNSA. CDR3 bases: TGTGCCAGCAGCTGGGTTGCCGGGGAGCTGTTTTTT. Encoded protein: CASSWVAGELFF.

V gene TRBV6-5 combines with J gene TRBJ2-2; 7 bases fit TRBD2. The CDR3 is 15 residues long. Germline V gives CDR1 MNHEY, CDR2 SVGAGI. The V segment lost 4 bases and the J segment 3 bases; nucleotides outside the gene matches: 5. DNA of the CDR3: TGTGCCAGCAGTTTAGCGGGTGTACACACCGGGGAGCTGTTTTTT. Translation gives CASSLAGVHTGELFF.

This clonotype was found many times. The CDR3 here is CASSPRPGWGNSNEQFF. As DNA, the CDR3 is TGTGCCAGCAGCCCAAGGCCTGGATGGGGTAACTCCAATGAGCAGTTCTTC. This rearrangement joins TRBV7-9 to TRBJ2-1; D is undetermined. This CDR3 is 17 amino acids long. Germline assignment: CDR1 SEHNR and CDR2 FQNEAQ (reference sequence). Trimming left V 5 bases short and J 6 bases short, with 23 bases between.

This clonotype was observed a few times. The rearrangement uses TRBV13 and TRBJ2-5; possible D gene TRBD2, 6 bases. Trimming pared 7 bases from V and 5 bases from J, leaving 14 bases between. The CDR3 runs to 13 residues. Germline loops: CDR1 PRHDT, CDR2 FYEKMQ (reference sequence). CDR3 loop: CASKAAGEETQYF. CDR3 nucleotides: TGTGCCAGCAAGGCAGCGGGTGAGGAGACCCAGTACTTC.

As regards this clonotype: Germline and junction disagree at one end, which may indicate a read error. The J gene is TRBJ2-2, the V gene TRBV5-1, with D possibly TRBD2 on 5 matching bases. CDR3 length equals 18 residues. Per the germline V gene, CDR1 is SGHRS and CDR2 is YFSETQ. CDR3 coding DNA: TGCGCCAGCAGCTTAATGGCTCGGCAGCCTTCTATCACCGGGGAGCTGTTGTTT. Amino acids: CASSLMARQPSITGELLF.

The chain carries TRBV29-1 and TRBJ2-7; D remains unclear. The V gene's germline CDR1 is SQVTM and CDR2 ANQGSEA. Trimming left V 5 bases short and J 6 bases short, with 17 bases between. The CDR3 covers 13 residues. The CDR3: CSVQPDGSAEQYF. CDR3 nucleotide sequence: TGCAGCGTTCAACCGGACGGCAGCGCCGAGCAGTACTTC.

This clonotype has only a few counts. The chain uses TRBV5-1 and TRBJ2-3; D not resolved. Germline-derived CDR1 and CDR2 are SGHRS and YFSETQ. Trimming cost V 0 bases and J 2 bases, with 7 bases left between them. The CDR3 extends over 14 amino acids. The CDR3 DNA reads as TGCGCCAGCAGCTTGGGGCGGTACACAGATACGCAGTATTTT. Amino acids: CASSLGRYTDTQYF. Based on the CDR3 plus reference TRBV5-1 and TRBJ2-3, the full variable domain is KAGVTQTPRYLIKTRGQQVTLSCSPISGHRSVSWYQQTPGQGLQFLFEYFSETQRNKGNFPGRFSGRQFSNSRSEMNVSTLELGDSALYLCASSLGRYTDTQYFGPGTRLTVL.

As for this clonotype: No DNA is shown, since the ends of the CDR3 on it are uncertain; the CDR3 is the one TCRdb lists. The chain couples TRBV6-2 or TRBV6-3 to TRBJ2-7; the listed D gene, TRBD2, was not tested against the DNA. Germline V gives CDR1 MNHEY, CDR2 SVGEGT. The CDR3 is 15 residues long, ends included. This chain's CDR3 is CASILGKGPYYEQYF.

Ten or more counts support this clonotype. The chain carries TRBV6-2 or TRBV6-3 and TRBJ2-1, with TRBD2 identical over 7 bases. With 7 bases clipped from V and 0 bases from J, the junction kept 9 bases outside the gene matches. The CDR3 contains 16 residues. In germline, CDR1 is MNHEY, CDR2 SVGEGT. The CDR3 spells CASTGRGMSSYNEQFF. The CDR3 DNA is TGTGCCAGCACCGGGCGGGGGATGAGCTCCTACAATGAGCAGTTCTTC.

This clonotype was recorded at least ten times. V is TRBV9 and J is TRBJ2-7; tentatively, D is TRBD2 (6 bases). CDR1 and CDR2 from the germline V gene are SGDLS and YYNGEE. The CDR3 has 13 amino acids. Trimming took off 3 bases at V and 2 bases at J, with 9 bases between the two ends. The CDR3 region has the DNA TGTGCCAGCAGCGAGGGACTTACCTACGAGCAGTACTTC. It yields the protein CASSEGLTYEQYF.

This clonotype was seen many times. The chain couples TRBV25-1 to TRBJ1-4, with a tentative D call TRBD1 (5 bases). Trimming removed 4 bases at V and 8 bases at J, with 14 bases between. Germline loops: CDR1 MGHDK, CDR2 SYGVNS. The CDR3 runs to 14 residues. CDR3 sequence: CASSAQGSGEKLFF. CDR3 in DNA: TGTGCCAGCAGTGCCCAGGGATCGGGGGAAAAACTGTTTTTT.

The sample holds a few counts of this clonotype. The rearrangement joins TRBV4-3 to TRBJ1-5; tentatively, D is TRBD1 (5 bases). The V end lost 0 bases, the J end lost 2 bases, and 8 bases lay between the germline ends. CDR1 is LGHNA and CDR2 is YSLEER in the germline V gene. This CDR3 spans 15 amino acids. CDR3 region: CASSQDPGGNQPQHF. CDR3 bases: TGCGCCAGCAGCCAAGATCCGGGGGGCAATCAGCCCCAGCATTTT.

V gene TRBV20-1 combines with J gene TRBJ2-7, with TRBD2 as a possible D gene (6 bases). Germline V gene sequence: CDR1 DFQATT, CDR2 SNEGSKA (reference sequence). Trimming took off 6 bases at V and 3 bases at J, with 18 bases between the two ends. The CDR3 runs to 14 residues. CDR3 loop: CSAPGEEKGYEQYF. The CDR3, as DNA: TGCAGTGCGCCCGGGGAGGAGAAGGGCTACGAGCAGTACTTC.

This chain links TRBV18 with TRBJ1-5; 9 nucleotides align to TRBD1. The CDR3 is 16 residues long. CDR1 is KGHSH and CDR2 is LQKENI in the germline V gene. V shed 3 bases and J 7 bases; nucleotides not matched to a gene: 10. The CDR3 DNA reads TGTGCCAGCTCACCTGGTAGCGGGACAGGGCGGCAGCCCCAGCATTTT. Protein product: CASSPGSGTGRQPQHF.

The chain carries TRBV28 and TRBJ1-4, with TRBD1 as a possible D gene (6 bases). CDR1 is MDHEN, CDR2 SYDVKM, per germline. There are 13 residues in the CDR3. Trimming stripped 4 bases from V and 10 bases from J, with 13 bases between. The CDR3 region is CASSSGASGKLFF. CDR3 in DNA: TGTGCCAGCAGTTCGGGGGCATCTGGAAAACTGTTTTTT.

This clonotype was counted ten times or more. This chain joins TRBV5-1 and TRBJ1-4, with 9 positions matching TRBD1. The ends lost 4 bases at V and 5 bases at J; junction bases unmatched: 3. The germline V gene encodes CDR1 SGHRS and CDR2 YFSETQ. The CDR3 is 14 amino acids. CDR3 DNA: TGCGCCAGCAGCCGGGGACAGGGAAATGAAAAACTGTTTTTT. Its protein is CASSRGQGNEKLFF. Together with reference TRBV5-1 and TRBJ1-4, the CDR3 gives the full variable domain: KAGVTQTPRYLIKTRGQQVTLSCSPISGHRSVSWYQQTPGQGLQFLFEYFSETQRNKGNFPGRFSGRQFSNSRSEMNVSTLELGDSALYLCASSRGQGNEKLFFGSGTQLSVL.

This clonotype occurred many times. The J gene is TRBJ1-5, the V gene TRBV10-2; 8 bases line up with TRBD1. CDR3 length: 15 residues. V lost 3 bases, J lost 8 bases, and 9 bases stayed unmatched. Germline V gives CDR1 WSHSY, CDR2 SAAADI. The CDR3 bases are TGCGCCAGCAGTGACCCCGGACAGGGCGTTGAGCCCCAGCATTTT. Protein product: CASSDPGQGVEPQHF.

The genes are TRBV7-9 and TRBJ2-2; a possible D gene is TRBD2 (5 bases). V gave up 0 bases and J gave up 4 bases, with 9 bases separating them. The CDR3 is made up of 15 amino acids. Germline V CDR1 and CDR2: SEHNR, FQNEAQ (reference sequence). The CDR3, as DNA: TGTGCCAGCAGCTTAGCGGGAGCGGTCACCGGGGAGCTGTTTTTT. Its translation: CASSLAGAVTGELFF.

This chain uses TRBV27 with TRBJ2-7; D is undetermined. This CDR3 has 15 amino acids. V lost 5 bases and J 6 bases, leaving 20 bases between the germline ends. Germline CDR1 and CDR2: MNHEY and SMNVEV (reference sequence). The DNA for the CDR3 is TGTGCCAGCAGTCCCCTGGTGATGGGGTTCGGCGAGCAGTACTTC. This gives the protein CASSPLVMGFGEQYF.

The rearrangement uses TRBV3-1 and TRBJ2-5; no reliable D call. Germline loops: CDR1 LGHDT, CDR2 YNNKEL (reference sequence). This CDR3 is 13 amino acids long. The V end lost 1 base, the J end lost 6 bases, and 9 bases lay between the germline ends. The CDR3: CASSQASRKTQYF. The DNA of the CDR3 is TGTGCCAGCAGCCAAGCATCTAGGAAGACCCAGTACTTC.

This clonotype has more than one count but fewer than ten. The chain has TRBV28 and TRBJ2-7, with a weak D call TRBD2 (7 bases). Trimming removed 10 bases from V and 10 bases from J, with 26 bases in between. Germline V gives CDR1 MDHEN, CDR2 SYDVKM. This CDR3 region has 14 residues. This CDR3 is CATHSHREGGSQYF. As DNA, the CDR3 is TGTGCCACCCATTCCCACAGGGAGGGTGGGAGTCAGTACTTC.